A single sample gave rise to the 20 T cell receptor beta chains below, sequenced in a study of blood T cell repertoires in COVID-19. Clones were read by immunoSEQ multiplex PCR, and TCRdb kept only the in-frame ones, dropping some. The table has some 460,000 clones, around 89% seen once. Material: peripheral blood. These receptors all stem from a woman aged 25 to 39 with acute or convalescent COVID-19.

The chain employs TRBV6-1 and TRBJ2-5, with D tentatively TRBD1 (6 bases). The CDR3 is made up of 14 amino acids. With 3 bases removed from V and 2 bases from J, the gap between germline ends came to 10 bases. CDR1 is MNHNS, CDR2 SASEGT, per germline. The CDR3 loop reads CASSDWTVQETQYF. The CDR3 DNA sequence: TGTGCCAGCAGTGATTGGACAGTACAAGAGACCCAGTACTTC.

V gene TRBV2 combines with J gene TRBJ2-5, with 8 bases that match TRBD1. V shed 6 bases, J shed 2 bases, and the junction held 5 bases outside the gene matches. This CDR3 has 14 amino acids. The germline V gene encodes CDR1 SNHLY and CDR2 FYNNEI. The CDR3 protein is CASSVDRGQETQYF. In DNA form, the CDR3 reads TGTGCCAGCAGCGTAGACAGGGGTCAAGAGACCCAGTACTTC.

The chain has TRBV16 and TRBJ2-3; 8 bases line up with TRBD2. From germline, CDR1 is KGHSY and CDR2 FQNENV. Trimming removed 0 bases from V and 2 bases from J; junction bases left unmatched: 7. CDR3 length: 17 amino acids. The CDR3 loop is CASSQSQAGGVTDTQYF. CDR3 DNA sequence: TGTGCCAGCAGCCAATCGCAGGCGGGGGGAGTCACAGATACGCAGTATTTT.

V and J are TRBV15 and TRBJ2-1; 9 bases are shared with TRBD2. CDR1 and CDR2 (germline): LNHNV, YYDKDF (reference sequence). The CDR3 is made up of 19 amino acids. V shed 0 bases, J shed 4 bases, and the junction held 13 bases outside the gene matches. CDR3 DNA: TGTGCCACCAGCAGAGAGCGGGGGGGATTAGAACATATTTACAATGAGCAGTTCTTC. It yields the protein CATSRERGGLEHIYNEQFF.

Written as DNA, the CDR3 is TGTGCCAGCAGTTCCTTATTCGGGGAGCTGTTTTTT. Amino acid sequence: CASSSLFGELFF. The V and J genes are TRBV12-3 or TRBV12-4 and TRBJ2-2; no clear D gene. Trimming left V 4 bases short and J 7 bases short, with 7 bases between. CDR3 size: 12 residues.

CDR3 loop: CASNPSGPGELFF. The CDR3 coding sequence is TGTGCCAGCAATCCTTCCGGTCCGGGGGAGCTGTTTTTT. The V call is TRBV6-5, the J call TRBJ2-2; unclear D gene. The CDR3 loop spans 13 amino acids. From germline, CDR1 is MNHEY and CDR2 SVGAGI. V was trimmed by 7 bases and J by 8 bases, leaving 14 bases between them.

The chain recombines TRBV11-2 with TRBJ2-1, with TRBD1 identical over 9 bases. With V trimmed by 5 bases and J by 0 bases, 8 bases remained unmatched. The CDR3 is 17 residues long. Per the germline V gene, CDR1 is SGHAT and CDR2 is FQNNGV. The CDR3 nucleotides are TGTGCCAGCAGCACACCAGGACAGGGGAGCTCCTACAATGAGCAGTTCTTC. Translated: CASSTPGQGSSYNEQFF.

In this sample, this clone turned up once. The rearrangement uses TRBV7-2 and TRBJ2-7; D not certain. V lost 2 bases to trimming and J lost 3 bases, with 17 bases between them. Looked up from germline, CDR1 is SGHTA and CDR2 is FQGNSA. The CDR3 extends over 16 amino acids. CDR3 bases: TGTGCCAGCAGCTTATACCCGGGTCCCGGAGACTACGAGCAGTACTTC. Its translation is CASSLYPGPGDYEQYF.

V usage is TRBV30 and J usage is TRBJ2-6; maybe TRBD2 (6 bases). This CDR3 region has 14 residues. V gave up 6 bases and J gave up 4 bases, with 13 bases separating them. The germline CDR1 and CDR2 sequences are GTSNPN and SVGIG (reference sequence). DNA of the CDR3: TGTGCCTGCTCGGGGGTCCCCGGGGCCAACGTCCTGACTTTC. Translated: CACSGVPGANVLTF.

This clone has just a few counts. In DNA, the CDR3 is TGTGCCAGCAGTTCAAGCGGGGGTGAGCAGTTCTTC. This encodes CASSSSGGEQFF. This chain links TRBV28 with TRBJ2-1, with 8 positions matching TRBD2. Germline CDR1 and CDR2: MDHEN and SYDVKM. Trimming removed 4 bases from V and 9 bases from J; junction bases left unmatched: 2. This CDR3 is 12 amino acids long.

This chain uses TRBV27 with TRBJ1-2, with 10 bases identical to TRBD1. The CDR3 has 14 residues. J lost 5 bases, V lost 3 bases, and 3 bases had no gene match. The V gene's germline CDR1 is MNHEY and CDR2 SMNVEV (reference sequence). The CDR3 sequence: CASSFGTGEYGYTF. The CDR3 nucleotides are TGTGCCAGCAGTTTTGGGACAGGGGAATATGGCTACACCTTC.

The V and J genes are TRBV5-1 and TRBJ1-4; D is ambiguous. Germline V gene sequence: CDR1 SGHRS, CDR2 YFSETQ. CDR3 length: 15 amino acids. Between the trimmed V and J ends, which lost 0 bases and 8 bases, there was a span of 14 bases. The DNA for the CDR3 is TGCGCCAGCAGCTTGGTTGGTGGGTCCGGGGAAAAACTGTTTTTT. Translated, it gives CASSLVGGSGEKLFF.

This clone came up a few times. The chain carries TRBV30 and TRBJ2-1, with 11 bases lining up with TRBD2. The CDR3 covers 14 residues. CDR1 and CDR2 from the germline V gene are GTSNPN and SVGIG (reference sequence). The trim removed 4 bases at V and 6 bases at J, leaving 5 bases unmatched. This CDR3 is CAWTPLAGANEQFF. The CDR3 nucleotides are TGTGCCTGGACACCACTAGCGGGGGCCAATGAGCAGTTCTTC.

As DNA, the CDR3 is TGCGCCAGCAGGGGCCCAGAAGCGGGGAACACCGGGGAGCTGTTTTTT. Translating gives CASRGPEAGNTGELFF. The chain has TRBV10-2 and TRBJ2-2, with D perhaps matching TRBD2 (6 bases). Trimming took off 6 bases at V and 1 base at J, with 15 bases between the two ends. This CDR3 contains 16 residues. Looked up from germline, CDR1 is WSHSY and CDR2 is SAAADI.

The chain recombines TRBV28 with TRBJ2-3; the match to TRBD2 covers 10 bases. CDR1 is MDHEN, CDR2 SYDVKM, per germline. J gave up 3 bases and V 10 bases, and 10 bases lay outside the gene matches. This CDR3 has 15 residues. CDR3 in amino acids: CAINPGTSVTDTQYF. The CDR3 DNA sequence: TGTGCCATCAATCCGGGGACTAGCGTAACAGATACGCAGTATTTT.

This clone was observed a handful of times. The rearrangement uses TRBV30 and TRBJ1-1, with D possibly TRBD1 on 5 matching bases. CDR1 and CDR2 (germline): GTSNPN, SVGIG (reference sequence). The CDR3 totals 15 residues. V was cut by 0 bases and J by 4 bases, with 15 bases left in between. CDR3 in amino acids: CAWSVWGRGTTEAFF. The CDR3 DNA follows: TGTGCCTGGAGTGTATGGGGCAGAGGAACCACTGAAGCTTTCTTT.

V and J are TRBV19 and TRBJ2-2; 8 bases match TRBD1. Germline V lookup: CDR1 LNHDA, CDR2 SQIVND (reference sequence). This CDR3 is 14 amino acids long. Trimming took 9 bases from V and 5 from J; bases not matched to a gene: 8. CDR3 nucleotides: TGTGCCAGCAAGTCGACAGGGGTTACCGGGGAGCTGTTTTTT. It yields the protein CASKSTGVTGELFF.

V is TRBV7-8 and J is TRBJ2-7; maybe TRBD2 (5 bases). CDR3 length: 16 residues. Germline CDR1 and CDR2: SGHVS and FQNEAQ. V was clipped by 7 bases and J by 0 bases, with 19 bases between them. The CDR3 DNA sequence: TGTGCCAGCACCAAACGAGGGCAAAGAGACTCCTACGAGCAGTACTTC. Translating it yields CASTKRGQRDSYEQYF.

The chain uses TRBV29-1 and TRBJ1-2; TRBD1 matches 8 bases. V trimming: 3 bases; J trimming: 4 bases; junction bases outside the gene matches: 10. Germline values: CDR1 SQVTM, CDR2 ANQGSEA. CDR3 length: 15 amino acids. The chain's CDR3 is CSVDRGQGTGYGYTF. The CDR3 DNA is TGCAGCGTTGATCGCGGACAGGGTACGGGCTATGGCTACACCTTC.

J is TRBJ2-3 and V is TRBV2; TRBD2 matches at 8 bases. V lost 6 bases to trimming and J lost 2 bases; unmatched junction nucleotides: 10. The CDR3 spans 16 residues. Germline values: CDR1 SNHLY, CDR2 FYNNEI. The CDR3: CASRALAGGYTDTQYF. DNA of the CDR3: TGTGCCAGCAGGGCTCTGGCGGGGGGATACACAGATACGCAGTATTTT. The variable domain in full, with the rest retrieved from reference TRBV2 and TRBJ2-3, is EPEVTQTPSHQVTQMGQEVILRCVPISNHLYFYWYRQILGQKVEFLVSFYNNEISEKSEIFDDQFSVERPDGSNFTLKIRSTKLEDSAMYFCASRALAGGYTDTQYFGPGTRLTVL.